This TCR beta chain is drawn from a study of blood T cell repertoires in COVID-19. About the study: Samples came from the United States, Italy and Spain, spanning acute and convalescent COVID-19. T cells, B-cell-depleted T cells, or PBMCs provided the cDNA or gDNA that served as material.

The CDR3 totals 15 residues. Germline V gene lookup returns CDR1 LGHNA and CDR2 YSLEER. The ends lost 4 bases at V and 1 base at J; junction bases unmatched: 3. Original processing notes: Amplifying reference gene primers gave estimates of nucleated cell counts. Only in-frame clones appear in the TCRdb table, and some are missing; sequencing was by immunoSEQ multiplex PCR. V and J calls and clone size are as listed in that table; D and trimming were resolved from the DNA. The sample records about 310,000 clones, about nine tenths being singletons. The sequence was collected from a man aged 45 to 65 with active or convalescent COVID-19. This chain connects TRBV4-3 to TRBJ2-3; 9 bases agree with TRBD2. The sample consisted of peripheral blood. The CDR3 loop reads CASSPLAGRTDTQYF. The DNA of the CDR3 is TGCGCCAGCAGCCCTCTAGCGGGGCGCACAGATACGCAGTATTTT.